The 32 T cell receptor beta chains presented below share a single source sample, sequenced in a study of cytomegalovirus exposure and HLA in healthy donors. The PCR was carried out with 60 Vbeta primers and 13 Jbeta primers. Assay: immunoSEQ multiplex PCR; the TCRdb copy retains only in-frame clones and omits some. The sample contains around 120,000 clones, over 75% of which appear only once. Source material: PBMCs. Receptors originate from a boy aged 5-17 years in good health and CMV-seronegative.

The CDR3 coding sequence is TGCGCCAGCAGCCAAGAAGTGGGCAGGGATGGCGAAAAACTGTTTTTT. Its protein is CASSQEVGRDGEKLFF. The rearrangement links TRBV4-1 to TRBJ1-4; TRBD1 is a possible D gene (5 bases). This CDR3 contains 16 residues. Trimming took 0 bases from V and 8 from J, leaving 16 bases between them. Looked up from germline, CDR1 is MGHRA and CDR2 is YSYEKL.

This clone was counted only a few times. The chain has TRBV27 and TRBJ1-2; a possible D gene is TRBD1 (6 bases). Germline V lookup: CDR1 MNHEY, CDR2 SMNVEV (reference sequence). Trimming took 6 bases from V and 7 from J, leaving 18 bases between them. The CDR3 totals 14 residues. CDR3 in amino acids: CASRGHTGLAGYTF. CDR3 DNA sequence: TGTGCCAGCAGGGGACATACAGGGTTGGCTGGCTACACCTTC.

The rearrangement links TRBV6-1 to TRBJ1-6, with D perhaps matching TRBD1 (5 bases). V lost 7 bases and J 0 bases, leaving 10 bases between the germline ends. The germline V gene has CDR1 MNHNS and CDR2 SASEGT. This CDR3 has 15 residues. CDR3 in amino acids: CASNRGGSYNSPLHF. Written as DNA, the CDR3 is TGTGCCAGCAATCGCGGGGGCTCCTATAATTCACCCCTCCACTTT.

J is TRBJ2-1 and V is TRBV4-1; possibly TRBD1 for D (6 bases). CDR3 size: 14 residues. Germline CDR1 is MGHRA and CDR2 is YSYEKL. Trimming removed 0 bases at V and 7 bases at J, with 10 bases between. CDR3 protein: CASSQEPQGNEQFF. CDR3 DNA: TGCGCCAGCAGCCAAGAACCACAGGGAAATGAGCAGTTCTTC.

The rearrangement joins TRBV7-3 to TRBJ2-1, with 10 bases that match TRBD2. Germline V lookup: CDR1 SGHTA, CDR2 FQGTGA. CDR3 length equals 16 residues. V lost 5 bases, J lost 4 bases, and 8 bases stayed unmatched. The CDR3 sequence: CASSHYLAGGYNEQFF. The CDR3 DNA is TGTGCCAGCAGCCATTACTTAGCGGGGGGTTACAATGAGCAGTTCTTC.

This chain connects TRBV6-1 to TRBJ2-6; D is uncertain. The CDR3 has 13 amino acids. V was shortened by 3 bases and J by 3 bases, with 3 bases between the two germline ends. CDR1 is MNHNS and CDR2 is SASEGT in the germline V gene. Here the CDR3 reads CASSDSGANVLTF. Here the CDR3 DNA reads TGTGCCAGCAGTGACAGTGGGGCCAACGTCCTGACTTTC.

V usage is TRBV7-3 and J usage is TRBJ2-7, with a weak D call TRBD1 (6 bases). Germline CDR1 reads SGHTA; CDR2 reads FQGTGA. The CDR3 spans 16 residues. The V end was cut by 1 base, the J end by 0 bases, with 13 bases between. In nucleotides, the CDR3 is TGTGCCAGCAGCTTAAGGACCGGGACATACTCCTACGAGCAGTACTTC. Its protein is CASSLRTGTYSYEQYF. The full variable domain, with the rest looked up from reference TRBV7-3 and TRBJ2-7, is GAGVSQTPSNKVTEKGKYVELRCDPISGHTALYWYRQSLGQGPEFLIYFQGTGAADDSGLPNDRFFAVRPEGSVSTLKIQRTERGDSAVYLCASSLRTGTYSYEQYFGPGTRLTVT.

V is TRBV2 and J is TRBJ1-3, with D uncertain. CDR1 and CDR2 (germline): SNHLY, FYNNEI. The V end was cut by 4 bases, the J end by 4 bases, with 8 bases between. CDR3 size: 13 residues. The CDR3 sequence is CASSAGEGNTIYF. The CDR3 DNA reads as TGTGCCAGCAGTGCAGGCGAAGGAAACACCATATATTTT.

This chain joins TRBV15 and TRBJ2-1; D possibly corresponds to TRBD1 (6 bases). Trimming took off 3 bases at V and 9 bases at J, with 30 bases between the two ends. This CDR3 contains 19 residues. From germline, CDR1 is LNHNV and CDR2 YYDKDF (reference sequence). The CDR3 reads CATSRDVYKGVAGRSEQFF. In nucleotides, the CDR3 is TGTGCCACCAGCAGGGATGTATATAAGGGGGTAGCAGGTCGTAGTGAGCAGTTCTTC.

The chain recombines TRBV5-1 with TRBJ1-1; TRBD1 is a possible D gene (5 bases). The CDR3 has 14 residues. V lost 0 bases, J lost 5 bases, and 11 bases lay in between. The germline V gene encodes CDR1 SGHRS and CDR2 YFSETQ. The CDR3 DNA follows: TGCGCCAGCAGCTTGGGTGGGGGAGGGACTGAAGCTTTCTTT. Translated: CASSLGGGGTEAFF.

The chain has TRBV7-8 and TRBJ1-5; D unresolved. CDR1 is SGHVS and CDR2 is FQNEAQ in the germline V gene. The length of the CDR3 is 15 residues. The germline V and J ends were trimmed by 10 bases and 0 bases, with 16 bases remaining between them. This CDR3 is CATSVRDHSNQPQHF. In DNA, the CDR3 is TGTGCCACCTCCGTTCGGGATCATAGCAATCAGCCCCAGCATTTT. Filled out from reference TRBV7-8 and TRBJ1-5, the complete variable domain reads GAGVSQSPRYKVAKRGQDVALRCDPISGHVSLFWYQQALGQGPEFLTYFQNEAQLDKSGLPSDRFFAERPEGSVSTLKIQRTQQEDSAVYLCATSVRDHSNQPQHFGDGTRLSIL.

This clone was seen only once. This chain connects TRBV4-1 to TRBJ2-7, with 14 bases fitting TRBD2. Unmatched junction bases numbered 14, after V lost 5 bases and J lost 2 bases. Germline V gene lookup returns CDR1 MGHRA and CDR2 YSYEKL. This CDR3 comprises 19 residues. In nucleotides, the CDR3 is TGCGCCAGCAGCTACTCCGGGACTAGCGGGAGTGGGGGTACCTACGAGCAGTACTTC. This sequence encodes CASSYSGTSGSGGTYEQYF.

The chain combines TRBV4-3 with TRBJ2-7; 12 bases match TRBD2. The CDR3 contains 15 residues. Per germline, CDR1 LGHNA and CDR2 YSLEER. The J segment lost 6 bases and the V segment lost 4 bases, leaving 7 bases of the junction unmatched. The CDR3: CASSPTSGSVSEQYF. Written as DNA, the CDR3 is TGCGCCAGCAGCCCGACTAGCGGGAGCGTCAGCGAGCAGTACTTC.

In its sample, this clone was seen once. The V gene is TRBV5-1, the J gene TRBJ1-4; D might be TRBD1 (6 bases). This CDR3 is built from 15 residues. V was pared by 2 bases and J by 0 bases, with 8 bases between. CDR1 is SGHRS and CDR2 is YFSETQ in the germline V gene. CDR3 bases: TGCGCCAGCAGCTTAGGACAGACAACTAATGAAAAACTGTTTTTT. Amino acid sequence: CASSLGQTTNEKLFF.

V is TRBV4-2 and J is TRBJ2-7; the match to TRBD2 covers 11 bases. J lost 4 bases, V lost 2 bases, and 4 bases had no gene match. Per the germline V gene, CDR1 is LGHNA and CDR2 is YNFKEQ. This CDR3 contains 15 residues. In DNA, the CDR3 is TGTGCCAGCAGCCAACGACTAGCGGGGACTTACGAGCAGTACTTC. Residues: CASSQRLAGTYEQYF.

The chain joins TRBV5-4 to TRBJ1-6; D is possibly TRBD1 (5 bases). Trimming took 0 bases from V and 4 from J, leaving 8 bases between them. The CDR3 consists of 15 residues. Germline CDR1 is SGHNT and CDR2 is YYREEE (reference sequence). In DNA, the CDR3 is TGTGCCAGCAGCTTGGGCGGGGGGTATAATTCACCCCTCCACTTT. This encodes CASSLGGGYNSPLHF.

This CDR3 reads CASSLVPYPNTGELFF. DNA for the CDR3: TGTGCCAGCAGCTTAGTACCCTACCCGAACACCGGGGAGCTGTTTTTT. The V call is TRBV7-8, the J call TRBJ2-2; no definite D call. The V end lost 1 base, the J end lost 0 bases, and 9 bases lay between the germline ends. The CDR3 is 16 residues long. CDR1 and CDR2 from the germline V gene are SGHVS and FQNEAQ.

The rearrangement joins TRBV10-3 to TRBJ2-2; 11 bases match TRBD2. The V segment lost 8 bases and the J segment 4 bases; nucleotides outside the gene matches: 9. The CDR3 contains 16 residues. The germline V gene has CDR1 ENHRY and CDR2 SYGVKD. CDR3 nucleotide sequence: TGTGCCATCTTTGCTAGCGGGAGGAAAGGCACCGGGGAGCTGTTTTTT. Protein: CAIFASGRKGTGELFF.

The chain employs TRBV27 and TRBJ2-7; the D is unclear. The germline V gene encodes CDR1 MNHEY and CDR2 SMNVEV (reference sequence). This CDR3 is built from 13 residues. The V end was cut by 7 bases, the J end by 0 bases, with 10 bases between. CDR3 DNA: TGTGCCAGCACCACCTCGAGCTCCTACGAGCAGTACTTC. Amino acids: CASTTSSSYEQYF.

With regard to this clone: Other nucleotide sequences in the sample specify the same CDR3. The chain carries TRBV2 and TRBJ2-7; TRBD2 matches 12 bases. CDR1 is SNHLY, CDR2 FYNNEI, per germline. The CDR3 loop spans 14 amino acids. V dropped 4 bases and J dropped 3; count of bases not matched to a gene: 1. Written as DNA, the CDR3 is TGTGCCAGCAGTGGACTAGCGGGAGTCTACGAGCAGTACTTC. Translation gives CASSGLAGVYEQYF.

The gene calls are TRBV4-1 and TRBJ1-4, with D possibly being TRBD1 (6 bases). From germline, CDR1 is MGHRA and CDR2 YSYEKL. The ends were cut back, 2 bases at V and 8 bases at J, with 21 bases in the middle. The CDR3 loop spans 17 amino acids. The CDR3 nucleotides are TGCGCCAGCAGCCAAACAGATCAGGGGAATTTATGGGAAAAACTGTTTTTT. This gives the protein CASSQTDQGNLWEKLFF.

This rearrangement joins TRBV29-1 to TRBJ2-3, with D perhaps TRBD2 (6 bases). This CDR3 is 15 amino acids long. V was trimmed by 6 bases and J by 5 bases, leaving 21 bases between them. Per the germline V gene, CDR1 is SQVTM and CDR2 is ANQGSEA. The CDR3 nucleotides read TGCAGCGTGGGGGGTCGACCCGGAAAGGGAGATACGCAGTATTTT. Translation gives CSVGGRPGKGDTQYF.

J is TRBJ1-1 and V is TRBV29-1, with 8 positions matching TRBD1. This CDR3 comprises 12 residues. J was trimmed by 7 bases and V by 7 bases; bases with no gene match: 8. CDR1 is SQVTM, CDR2 ANQGSEA, per germline. CDR3 nucleotide sequence: TGCAGCGCGACCACAGGGGGATTTGAAGCTTTCTTT. Residues: CSATTGGFEAFF.

The J gene is TRBJ2-7, the V gene TRBV5-8; the D gene is possibly TRBD1 (5 bases). V was pared by 1 base and J by 2 bases, with 13 bases between. CDR1 is SGHTS and CDR2 is YDEGEE in the germline V gene. The CDR3 is made up of 15 amino acids. The CDR3 DNA is TGTGCCAGCAGCTTGCCGCAGGGTCGGGCCTACGAGCAGTACTTC. This translates into CASSLPQGRAYEQYF. The full variable domain, with the rest looked up from reference TRBV5-8 and TRBJ2-7, is EAGVTQSPTHLIKTRGQQATLRCSPISGHTSVYWYQQALGLGLQFLLWYDEGEERNRGNFPPRFSGRQFPNYSSELNVNALELEDSALYLCASSLPQGRAYEQYFGPGTRLTVT.

This clone was found once. The rearrangement joins TRBV15 to TRBJ2-7; D perhaps matches TRBD2 (7 bases). CDR3 length: 17 residues. The V end lost 5 bases, the J end lost 5 bases, and 25 bases lay between the germline ends. Germline lookup yields CDR1 LNHNV and CDR2 YYDKDF (reference sequence). The CDR3 protein is CATSLLARGGGKNEQYF. The CDR3 nucleotides are TGTGCCACCAGCCTCCTCGCTAGGGGGGGCGGAAAGAACGAGCAGTACTTC. The variable domain in full, completed from reference TRBV15 and TRBJ2-7, reads DAMVIQNPRYQVTQFGKPVTLSCSQTLNHNVMYWYQQKSSQAPKLLFHYYDKDFNNEADTPDNFQSRRPNTSFCFLDIRSPGLGDTAMYLCATSLLARGGGKNEQYFGPGTRLTVT.

The chain joins TRBV7-8 to TRBJ2-6, with a weak D call TRBD1 (6 bases). Trimming removed 5 bases at V and 2 bases at J, with 13 bases between. This CDR3 contains 16 residues. CDR1 is SGHVS, CDR2 FQNEAQ, per germline. CDR3 loop: CASSVYRVAGANVLTF. The CDR3 DNA reads TGTGCCAGCAGCGTATACAGGGTGGCTGGGGCCAACGTCCTGACTTTC. Full variable domain (missing parts from reference TRBV7-8 and TRBJ2-6): GAGVSQSPRYKVAKRGQDVALRCDPISGHVSLFWYQQALGQGPEFLTYFQNEAQLDKSGLPSDRFFAERPEGSVSTLKIQRTQQEDSAVYLCASSVYRVAGANVLTFGAGSRLTVL.

This clone is a singleton in its sample. Other DNA sequences from this sample encode an identical CDR3 as well. The CDR3 reads CASRQGEGYGYTF. The CDR3 DNA reads TGTGCCAGCAGACAGGGGGAGGGCTATGGCTACACCTTC. The rearrangement joins TRBV25-1 to TRBJ1-2, with 8 positions matching TRBD1. The CDR3 runs to 13 residues. V dropped 6 bases and J dropped 4; count of bases not matched to a gene: 4. Germline values: CDR1 MGHDK, CDR2 SYGVNS.

The J gene is TRBJ1-2, the V gene TRBV27; maybe TRBD1 (5 bases). Germline CDR1 reads MNHEY; CDR2 reads SMNVEV (reference sequence). Trimming removed 6 bases from V and 4 bases from J, with 6 bases in between. This CDR3 comprises 11 residues. This chain's CDR3 is CASSGGYGYTF. The CDR3, as DNA: TGTGCCAGCAGCGGGGGCTATGGCTACACCTTC.

The J gene is TRBJ2-3, the V gene TRBV7-9; D unclear. The length of the CDR3 is 12 residues. From germline, CDR1 is SEHNR and CDR2 FQNEAQ (reference sequence). Trimming cost V 5 bases and J 2 bases, with 5 bases left between them. The CDR3 DNA reads TGTGCCAGCAGCGCGGACACAGATACGCAGTATTTT. This gives the protein CASSADTDTQYF.

The rearrangement joins TRBV7-9 to TRBJ2-7, with D maybe TRBD1 (6 bases). V lost 7 bases and J lost 2, with 12 bases in between. This CDR3 has 13 residues. Germline V lookup: CDR1 SEHNR, CDR2 FQNEAQ (reference sequence). CDR3 nucleotides: TGTGCCAGCAAACAGACAGGCCCCTACGAGCAGTACTTC. It yields the protein CASKQTGPYEQYF.

This clone has just one count. This rearrangement joins TRBV28 to TRBJ1-5; weak D call: TRBD1 (5 bases). Germline V lookup: CDR1 MDHEN, CDR2 SYDVKM. The CDR3 is 16 residues long. V was cut by 4 bases and J by 4 bases, with 17 bases left in between. As DNA, the CDR3 is TGTGCCAGCAGTTACCCCCCGGGAGGGGTGAATCAGCCCCAGCATTTT. This encodes CASSYPPGGVNQPQHF.

J is TRBJ1-2 and V is TRBV6-5; 7 bases map to TRBD1. The V gene's germline CDR1 is MNHEY and CDR2 SVGAGI. The CDR3 spans 13 residues. After removal of 7 bases from V and 2 bases from J, the junction contained 4 bases not matched to a gene. The CDR3 protein is CASKGDRNYGYTF. The DNA of the CDR3 is TGTGCCAGCAAAGGGGACAGAAACTATGGCTACACCTTC.